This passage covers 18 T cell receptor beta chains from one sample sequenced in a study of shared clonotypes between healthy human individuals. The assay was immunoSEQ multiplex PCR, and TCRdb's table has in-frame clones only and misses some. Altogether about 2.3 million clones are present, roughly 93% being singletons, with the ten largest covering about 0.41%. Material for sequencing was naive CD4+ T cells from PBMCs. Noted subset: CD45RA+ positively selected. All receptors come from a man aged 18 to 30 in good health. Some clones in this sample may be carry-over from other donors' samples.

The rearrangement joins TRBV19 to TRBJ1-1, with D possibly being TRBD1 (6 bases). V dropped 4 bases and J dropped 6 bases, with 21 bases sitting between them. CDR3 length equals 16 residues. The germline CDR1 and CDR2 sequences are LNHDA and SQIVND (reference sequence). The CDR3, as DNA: TGTGCCAGTAGTAATGCAGGGGCAGGATTTGTTGCTGAAGCTTTCTTT. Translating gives CASSNAGAGFVAEAFF.

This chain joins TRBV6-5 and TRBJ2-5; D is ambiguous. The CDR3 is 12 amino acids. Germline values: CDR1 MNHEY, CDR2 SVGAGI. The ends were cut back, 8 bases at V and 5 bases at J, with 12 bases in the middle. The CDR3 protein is CASPKGLETQYF. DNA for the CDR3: TGTGCCAGCCCGAAGGGTCTGGAGACCCAGTACTTC.

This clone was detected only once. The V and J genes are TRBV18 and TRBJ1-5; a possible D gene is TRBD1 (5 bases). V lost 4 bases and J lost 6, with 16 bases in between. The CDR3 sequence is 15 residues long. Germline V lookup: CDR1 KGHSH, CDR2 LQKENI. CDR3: CASSLLQVRGQPQHF. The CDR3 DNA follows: TGTGCCAGCTCACTCCTACAGGTCCGGGGTCAGCCCCAGCATTTT.

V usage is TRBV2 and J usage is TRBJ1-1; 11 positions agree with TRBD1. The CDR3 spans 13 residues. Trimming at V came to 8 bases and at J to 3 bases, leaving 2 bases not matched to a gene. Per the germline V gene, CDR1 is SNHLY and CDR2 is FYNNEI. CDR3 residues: CASAGQGDTEAFF. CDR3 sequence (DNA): TGTGCCAGCGCGGGACAGGGGGACACTGAAGCTTTCTTT.

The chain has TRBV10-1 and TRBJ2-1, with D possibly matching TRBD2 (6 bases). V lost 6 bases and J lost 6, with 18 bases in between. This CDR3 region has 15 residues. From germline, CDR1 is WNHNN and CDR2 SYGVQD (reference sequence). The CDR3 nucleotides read TGCGCCAGCAGCCCCTCAGGGTTGGGGGGCAATGAGCAGTTCTTC. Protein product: CASSPSGLGGNEQFF.

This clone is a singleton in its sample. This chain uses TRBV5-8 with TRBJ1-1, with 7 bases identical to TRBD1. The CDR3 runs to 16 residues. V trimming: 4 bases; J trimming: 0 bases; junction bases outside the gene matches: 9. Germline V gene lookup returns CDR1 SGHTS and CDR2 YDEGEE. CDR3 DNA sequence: TGTGCCAGCAGCCTATCGGGACAGCTTATGAACACTGAAGCTTTCTTT. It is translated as CASSLSGQLMNTEAFF.

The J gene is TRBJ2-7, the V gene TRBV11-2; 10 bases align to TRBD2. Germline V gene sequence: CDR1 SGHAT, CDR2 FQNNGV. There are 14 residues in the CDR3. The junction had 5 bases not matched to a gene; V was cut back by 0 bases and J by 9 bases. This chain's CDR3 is CASSLDFLAGVQYF. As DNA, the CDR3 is TGTGCCAGCAGCTTAGATTTCCTAGCGGGAGTGCAGTACTTC.

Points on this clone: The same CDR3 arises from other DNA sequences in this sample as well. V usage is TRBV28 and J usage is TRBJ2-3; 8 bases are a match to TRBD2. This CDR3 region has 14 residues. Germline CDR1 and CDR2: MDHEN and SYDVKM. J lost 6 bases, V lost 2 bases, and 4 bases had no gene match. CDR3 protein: CASSLAGGADTQYF. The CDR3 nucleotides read TGTGCCAGCAGTTTAGCGGGAGGCGCCGATACGCAGTATTTT.

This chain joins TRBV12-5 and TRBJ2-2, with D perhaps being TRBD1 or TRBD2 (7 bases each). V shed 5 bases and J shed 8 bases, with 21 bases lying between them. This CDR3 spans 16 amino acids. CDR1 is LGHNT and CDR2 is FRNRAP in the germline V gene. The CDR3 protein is CASGPGGEVVSGELFF. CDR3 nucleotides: TGTGCTAGTGGTCCAGGGGGGGAAGTGGTGTCAGGGGAGCTGTTTTTT.

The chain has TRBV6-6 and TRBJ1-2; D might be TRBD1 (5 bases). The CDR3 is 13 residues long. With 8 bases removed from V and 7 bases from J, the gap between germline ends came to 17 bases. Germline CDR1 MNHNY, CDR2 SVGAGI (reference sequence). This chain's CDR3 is CASSPGGEIGYTF. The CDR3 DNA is TGTGCCAGCTCACCCGGGGGGGAGATTGGCTACACCTTC.

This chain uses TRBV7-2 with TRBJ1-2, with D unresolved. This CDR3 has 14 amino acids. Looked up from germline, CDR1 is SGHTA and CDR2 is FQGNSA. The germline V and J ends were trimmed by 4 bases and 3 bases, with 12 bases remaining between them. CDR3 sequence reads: CASSSGWAHYGYTF. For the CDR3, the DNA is TGTGCCAGCAGCTCAGGTTGGGCGCACTATGGCTACACCTTC.

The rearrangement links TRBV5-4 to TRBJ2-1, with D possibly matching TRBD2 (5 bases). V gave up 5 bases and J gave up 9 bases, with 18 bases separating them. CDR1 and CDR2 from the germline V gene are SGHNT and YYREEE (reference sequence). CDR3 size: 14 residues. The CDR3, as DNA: TGTGCCAGCAGGCCCCCCCCCGGGGTTGGTGAGCAGTTCTTC. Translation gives CASRPPPGVGEQFF.

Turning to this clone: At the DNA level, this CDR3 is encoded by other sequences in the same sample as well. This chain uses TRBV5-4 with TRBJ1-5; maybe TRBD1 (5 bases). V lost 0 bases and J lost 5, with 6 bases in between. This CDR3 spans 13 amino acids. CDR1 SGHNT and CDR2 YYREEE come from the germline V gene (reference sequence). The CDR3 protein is CASSLGGDQPQHF. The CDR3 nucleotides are TGTGCCAGCAGCTTGGGAGGGGATCAGCCCCAGCATTTT.

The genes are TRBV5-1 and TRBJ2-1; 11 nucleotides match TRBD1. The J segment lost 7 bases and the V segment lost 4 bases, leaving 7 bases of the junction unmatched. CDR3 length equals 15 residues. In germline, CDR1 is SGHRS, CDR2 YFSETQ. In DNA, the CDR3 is TGCGCCAGCAGCACCGGACAGGGGGCAAGGAATGAGCAGTTCTTC. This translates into CASSTGQGARNEQFF.

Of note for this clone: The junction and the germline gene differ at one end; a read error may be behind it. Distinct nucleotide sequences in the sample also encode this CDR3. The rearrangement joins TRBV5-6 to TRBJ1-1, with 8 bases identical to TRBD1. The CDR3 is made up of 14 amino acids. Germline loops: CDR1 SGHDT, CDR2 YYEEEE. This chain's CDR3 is CASSLGQVNTEAFF. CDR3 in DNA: TGTGCCAGCAGTTTGGGACAGGTGAACACTGAAGCTTTCTTT.

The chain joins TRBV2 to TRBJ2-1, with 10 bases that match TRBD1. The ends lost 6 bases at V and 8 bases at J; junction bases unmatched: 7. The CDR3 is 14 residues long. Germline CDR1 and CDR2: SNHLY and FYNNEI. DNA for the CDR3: TGTGCCAGCAGCCCACTTGGGACAGGGGATGAGCAGTTCTTC. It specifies CASSPLGTGDEQFF.

The DNA for the CDR3 is TGCGCCAGCAGCCAGCCGTCCTCAGTAAGGGCCGGGGAGCTGTTTTTT. Translated, it gives CASSQPSSVRAGELFF. The chain uses TRBV4-1 and TRBJ2-2; D not resolved. Germline CDR1 MGHRA, CDR2 YSYEKL. V dropped 3 bases and J dropped 6 bases, with 17 bases sitting between them. This CDR3 spans 16 amino acids.

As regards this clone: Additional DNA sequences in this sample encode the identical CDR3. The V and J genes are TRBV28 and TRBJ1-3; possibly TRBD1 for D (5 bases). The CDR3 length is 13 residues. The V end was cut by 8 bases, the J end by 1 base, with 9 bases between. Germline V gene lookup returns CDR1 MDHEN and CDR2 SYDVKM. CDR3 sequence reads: CASGRGSGNTIYF. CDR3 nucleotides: TGTGCCAGCGGGAGGGGTTCTGGAAACACCATATATTTT.